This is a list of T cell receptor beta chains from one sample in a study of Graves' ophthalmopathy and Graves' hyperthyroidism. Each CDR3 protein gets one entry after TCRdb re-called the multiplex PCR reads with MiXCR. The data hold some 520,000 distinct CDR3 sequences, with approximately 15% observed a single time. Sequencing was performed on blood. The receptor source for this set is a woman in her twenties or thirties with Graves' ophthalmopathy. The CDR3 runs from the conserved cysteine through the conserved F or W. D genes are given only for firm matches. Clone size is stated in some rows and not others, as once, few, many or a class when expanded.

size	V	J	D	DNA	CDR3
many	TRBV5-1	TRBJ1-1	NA	TGCGCCAGCAGCAAAGCCGGGAACCAGAACACTGAAGCTTTCTTT	CASSKAGNQNTEAFF
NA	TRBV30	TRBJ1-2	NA	TGTGCCTTTGACGGATCCTATGGCTACACCTTC	CAFDGSYGYTF
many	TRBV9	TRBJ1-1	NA	TGTGCCAGCAGCGTAGTGGGCGGGGGCCAGAACACTGAAGCTTTCTTT	CASSVVGGGQNTEAFF
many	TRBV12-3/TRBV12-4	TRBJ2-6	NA	TGTGCCAGCAGTTACCAGGGGTCGGGGGCCAACGTCCTGACTTTC	CASSYQGSGANVLTF
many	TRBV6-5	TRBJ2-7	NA	TGTGCCAGCAGTTACTCTGACTATTCCTACGAGCAGTACTTC	CASSYSDYSYEQYF
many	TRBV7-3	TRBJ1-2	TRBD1	TGTGCCAGCAGCATAGGGGGCGAAGCCTATGGCTACACCTTC	CASSIGGEAYGYTF
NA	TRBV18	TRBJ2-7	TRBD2	TGTGCCAGCTCACCATTTCTGGGGGGGGGCTCCTACGAGCAGTACTTC	CASSPFLGGGSYEQYF
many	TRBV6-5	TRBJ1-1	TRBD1	TGTGCCAGCAGTTACCCCGGACAGGAAAACACTGAAGCTTTCTTT	CASSYPGQENTEAFF
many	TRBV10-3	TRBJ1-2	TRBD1	TGTGCCATCAGTGTCAGGGGGGATGGCTACACCTTC	CAISVRGDGYTF
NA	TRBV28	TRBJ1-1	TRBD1	TGTGCCAGCAGTTTTCGACAGGGTACGGCTGAAGCTTTCTTT	CASSFRQGTAEAFF
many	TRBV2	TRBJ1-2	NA	TGTGCCAGCAGTGAAGCGCCGGGGCTTGGCTACACCTTC	CASSEAPGLGYTF
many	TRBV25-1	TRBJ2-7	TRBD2	TGTGCCAGCAGTGCCTTGGGACTAGCGGGAGGGGGGGACGAGCAGTACTTC	CASSALGLAGGGDEQYF
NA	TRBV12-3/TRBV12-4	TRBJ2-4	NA	TGTGCCAGCACCTCGGGGGTGGGGGCCAAAAACATTCAGTACTTC	CASTSGVGAKNIQYF
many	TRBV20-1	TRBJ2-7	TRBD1	TGCAGTGCCCCTCCGGGACAGGGACCCTACGAGCAGTACTTC	CSAPPGQGPYEQYF
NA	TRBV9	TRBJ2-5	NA	TGTGCCAGCAGCGTAGGACTAGGGGCCTGGGAGACCCAGTACTTC	CASSVGLGAWETQYF
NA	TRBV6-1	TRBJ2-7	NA	TGTGCCAGCAGTGCGGACCTGAGCTCCTACGAGCAGTACTTC	CASSADLSSYEQYF
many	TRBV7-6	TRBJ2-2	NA	TGTGCCAGCAGCTTAGACAGGGAGGGCCTCACCGGGGAGCTGTTTTTT	CASSLDREGLTGELFF
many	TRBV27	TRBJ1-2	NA	TGTGCCAGCAGTTTAGCCCCGGCAGGGGCTTCCTATGGCTACACCTTC	CASSLAPAGASYGYTF
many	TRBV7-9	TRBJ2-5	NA	TGTGCCAGCAGTTTAGGGTTACAAGAGACCCAGTACTTC	CASSLGLQETQYF
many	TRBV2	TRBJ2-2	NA	TGTGCCAGCAGTGGGGGACCTGCGGAAAGGGAGCTGTTTTTT	CASSGGPAERELFF
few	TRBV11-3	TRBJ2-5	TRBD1	TGTGTCAACAGCTTAGGACAGGCCCCCCCTCAAGAGACCCAGTACTTC	CVNSLGQAPPQETQYF
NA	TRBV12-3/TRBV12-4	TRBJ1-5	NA	TGTGCCAGCAGGGGAGGGGGGGGGAGTCAGCCCCAGCATTTT	CASRGGGGSQPQHF
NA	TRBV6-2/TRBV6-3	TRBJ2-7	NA	TGTGCCAGCAGAACAGAATCCTACGAGCAGTACTTC	CASRTESYEQYF
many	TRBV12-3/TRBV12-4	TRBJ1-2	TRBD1	TGTGCCAGCAGTCATACCTACGGGACAGGGCTTCGGTATGGCTACACCTTC	CASSHTYGTGLRYGYTF
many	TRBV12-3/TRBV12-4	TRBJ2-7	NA	TGTGCCAGCACCCACGGGGGATCCTACTACGAGCAGTACTTC	CASTHGGSYYEQYF
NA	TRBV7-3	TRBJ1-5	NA	TGTGCCAGCAGCTCCCCGGGGGCCAGCAATCAGCCCCAGCATTTT	CASSSPGASNQPQHF
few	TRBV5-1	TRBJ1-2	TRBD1	TGCGCCAGCAGGACCGCCACAGGGGACTATGGCTACACCTTC	CASRTATGDYGYTF
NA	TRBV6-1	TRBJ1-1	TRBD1	TGTGCCACTAAGGGGGCGGGCACTGAAGCTTTCTTT	CATKGAGTEAFF